This T cell receptor beta chain was observed in a study of T-cell reconstitution after alpha-beta-depleted transplantation in children. From germline, CDR1 is DFQATT and CDR2 SNEGSKA (reference sequence). The CDR3 contains 14 residues. V was cut by 6 bases and J by 4 bases, with 17 bases left in between. Unique molecular identifiers tagged the TCRbeta library. TCRdb re-called the PCR reads with MiXCR, one entry per CDR3 protein. Of hundreds of thousands of distinct CDR3 sequences detected, roughly 16% appear once; the ten largest clones hold approximately 4.5%. The table lists this clonotype with a few counts.

This chain links TRBV20-1 with TRBJ2-3; D is perhaps TRBD1 (6 bases). This material consisted of PBMCs, mostly from graft donor cells, taken 360 days after TCRalphabeta/CD19-depleted stem cell transplant. The origin of this receptor is a male patient younger than 18 who had a stem cell transplant for acute lymphoblastic leukemia, so the T cells may come from the graft donor. CDR3 in DNA: TGCAGTGCAAAACAGGGTGGGGTCGCAGATACGCAGTATTTT. Translated, it gives CSAKQGGVADTQYF.